This is a list of T cell receptor beta chains from one sample in a study of beta chain features in type 1 diabetes. Profiled with immunoSEQ multiplex PCR; TCRdb holds only in-frame clones, not every one. The data show 350,000 to 450,000 clones, with roughly 12% seen just once and around 0.0099% held by the top ten. The material sequenced was naive CD4+ T cells from blood. Every receptor here comes from a young woman with type 1 diabetes. The CDR3 runs from the conserved cysteine through the conserved F or W. The order of the fields is V gene, J gene, clone size, D gene, CDR3 length, CDR3 protein, CDR3 DNA. The D gene is left open where the match is weak. A clone size is listed for some rows: how often the clone was seen (once, few, many), or a class if it is expanded.

v_gene: TRBV7-9
j_gene: TRBJ2-1
abundance: few
d_gene: TRBD2
len: 15
CDR3aa: CASSPALAAYNEQFF
CDR3nt: TGTGCCAGCAGCCCGGCGCTAGCGGCATACAATGAGCAGTTCTTC

v_gene: TRBV18
j_gene: TRBJ2-5
abundance: .
d_gene: TRBD1
len: 15
CDR3aa: CASSPPQTGKETQYF
CDR3nt: TGTGCCAGCTCACCACCTCAGACAGGGAAAGAGACCCAGTACTTC

v_gene: TRBV18
j_gene: TRBJ2-7
abundance: few
d_gene: TRBD2
len: 15
CDR3aa: CASSPAGLGIYEQYF
CDR3nt: TGTGCCAGCTCACCAGCGGGACTAGGTATTTACGAGCAGTACTTC

v_gene: TRBV29-1
j_gene: TRBJ2-3
abundance: .
d_gene: .
len: 16
CDR3aa: CSVHTGGSPSTDTQYF
CDR3nt: TGCAGCGTCCACACCGGTGGGAGCCCTAGCACAGATACGCAGTATTTT

v_gene: TRBV28
j_gene: TRBJ1-5
abundance: .
d_gene: .
len: 11
CDR3aa: CASSFRQPQHF
CDR3nt: TGTGCCAGCAGTTTCAGGCAGCCCCAGCATTTT

v_gene: TRBV4-1
j_gene: TRBJ2-1
abundance: few
d_gene: .
len: 16
CDR3aa: CASSQGSGYRYNEQFF
CDR3nt: TGCGCCAGCAGCCAAGGGAGCGGATACCGGTACAATGAGCAGTTCTTC

v_gene: TRBV6-5
j_gene: TRBJ2-5
abundance: few
d_gene: .
len: 15
CDR3aa: CASSYSVRGQETQYF
CDR3nt: TGTGCCAGCAGTTACTCTGTGCGGGGCCAAGAGACCCAGTACTTC

v_gene: TRBV5-1
j_gene: TRBJ2-4
abundance: few
d_gene: .
len: 13
CDR3aa: CASSLTGMNIQYF
CDR3nt: TGCGCCAGCAGCTTGACAGGGATGAACATTCAGTACTTC

v_gene: TRBV7-9
j_gene: TRBJ2-7
abundance: .
d_gene: TRBD1
len: 14
CDR3aa: CASSYDTGQSEQYF
CDR3nt: TGTGCCAGCAGCTACGACACGGGACAGTCGGAGCAGTACTTC

v_gene: TRBV28
j_gene: TRBJ2-1
abundance: .
d_gene: TRBD1
len: 16
CDR3aa: CASSKPGTGSVNEQFF
CDR3nt: TGTGCCAGCAGTAAACCCGGGACAGGGTCGGTCAATGAGCAGTTCTTC

v_gene: TRBV29-1
j_gene: TRBJ2-2
abundance: .
d_gene: .
len: 14
CDR3aa: CSVSQGVGTGELFF
CDR3nt: TGCAGCGTTTCCCAGGGCGTGGGGACCGGGGAGCTGTTTTTT

v_gene: TRBV5-4
j_gene: TRBJ2-7
abundance: .
d_gene: TRBD2
len: 13
CDR3aa: CATGLAGNYEQYF
CDR3nt: TGTGCGACGGGACTAGCGGGGAACTACGAGCAGTACTTC

v_gene: TRBV7-9
j_gene: TRBJ1-6
abundance: .
d_gene: TRBD1
len: 15
CDR3aa: CASSSEGTENSPLHF
CDR3nt: TGTGCCAGCAGCTCGGAAGGGACAGAAAATTCACCCCTCCACTTT

v_gene: TRBV7-2
j_gene: TRBJ2-3
abundance: few
d_gene: TRBD2
len: 16
CDR3aa: CASSLVSGRLWDTQYF
CDR3nt: TGTGCCAGCAGCTTAGTTAGCGGGAGACTATGGGATACGCAGTATTTT

v_gene: TRBV28
j_gene: TRBJ2-7
abundance: few
d_gene: TRBD2
len: 15
CDR3aa: CASRPSGSIAYEQYF
CDR3nt: TGTGCCAGCAGGCCTAGCGGGAGTATCGCCTACGAGCAGTACTTC

v_gene: TRBV7-6
j_gene: TRBJ2-1
abundance: .
d_gene: .
len: 16
CDR3aa: CASSLVTGALYNEQFF
CDR3nt: TGTGCCAGCAGCTTAGTCACGGGAGCCCTCTACAATGAGCAGTTCTTC

v_gene: TRBV15
j_gene: TRBJ1-2
abundance: few
d_gene: .
len: 13
CDR3aa: CATSRETDYGYTF
CDR3nt: TGTGCCACCAGCAGAGAGACAGACTATGGCTACACCTTC

v_gene: TRBV7-2
j_gene: TRBJ1-5
abundance: .
d_gene: TRBD1
len: 15
CDR3aa: CASSLAPDRDQPQHF
CDR3nt: TGTGCCAGCAGCTTAGCCCCGGACAGGGATCAGCCCCAGCATTTT

v_gene: TRBV28
j_gene: TRBJ2-1
abundance: few
d_gene: TRBD2
len: 17
CDR3aa: CASRGTSGRAWVNEQFF
CDR3nt: TGTGCCAGCAGGGGGACTAGCGGGAGGGCCTGGGTGAATGAGCAGTTCTTC

v_gene: TRBV7-9
j_gene: TRBJ1-2
abundance: .
d_gene: TRBD1
len: 12
CDR3aa: CASSRTGTGYTF
CDR3nt: TGTGCCAGCAGCCGGACAGGGACTGGCTACACCTTC

v_gene: TRBV11-2
j_gene: TRBJ1-1
abundance: .
d_gene: TRBD1
len: 16
CDR3aa: CASSPRTGTMHTEAFF
CDR3nt: TGTGCCAGCAGCCCCCGGACAGGGACAATGCACACTGAAGCTTTCTTT

v_gene: TRBV10-2
j_gene: TRBJ2-7
abundance: .
d_gene: TRBD1
len: 13
CDR3aa: CASRAGGTYEQYF
CDR3nt: TGCGCCAGCAGGGCAGGGGGCACCTACGAGCAGTACTTC

v_gene: TRBV19
j_gene: TRBJ1-4
abundance: .
d_gene: .
len: 13
CDR3aa: CASSAQPGEKLFF
CDR3nt: TGTGCCAGTAGTGCCCAACCCGGTGAAAAACTGTTTTTT

v_gene: TRBV30
j_gene: TRBJ1-2
abundance: .
d_gene: .
len: 13
CDR3aa: CAWSVSGRYGYTF
CDR3nt: TGTGCCTGGAGTGTAAGTGGGCGATATGGCTACACCTTC

v_gene: TRBV5-1
j_gene: TRBJ2-3
abundance: .
d_gene: .
len: 17
CDR3aa: CASSSGQGAGGTDTQYF
CDR3nt: TGCGCCAGCAGCTCGGGCCAGGGGGCCGGGGGGACAGATACGCAGTATTTT

v_gene: TRBV5-6
j_gene: TRBJ1-5
abundance: few
d_gene: .
len: 15
CDR3aa: CASSSTGEANQPQHF
CDR3nt: TGTGCCAGCAGCTCGACCGGGGAGGCCAATCAGCCCCAGCATTTT

v_gene: TRBV5-1
j_gene: TRBJ2-6
abundance: few
d_gene: .
len: 16
CDR3aa: CASSAGVTSGANVLTF
CDR3nt: TGCGCCAGCAGCGCAGGGGTAACCTCTGGGGCCAACGTCCTGACTTTC

v_gene: TRBV21-1
j_gene: TRBJ2-2
abundance: .
d_gene: .
len: 13
CDR3aa: CASSKDPAGELFF
CDR3nt: TGTGCCAGCAGCAAAGATCCAGCCGGGGAGCTGTTTTTT

v_gene: TRBV15
j_gene: TRBJ1-1
abundance: .
d_gene: .
len: 13
CDR3aa: CATSTGGLTEAFF
CDR3nt: TGTGCCACCAGCACGGGGGGGCTCACTGAAGCTTTCTTT

v_gene: TRBV20-1
j_gene: TRBJ2-7
abundance: .
d_gene: .
len: 11
CDR3aa: CSAGTGYEQYF
CDR3nt: TGCAGTGCGGGTACAGGCTACGAGCAGTACTTC

v_gene: TRBV7-2
j_gene: TRBJ1-6
abundance: .
d_gene: .
len: 14
CDR3aa: CASSLGLGDSPLHF
CDR3nt: TGTGCCAGCAGCTTAGGTCTTGGAGATTCACCCCTCCACTTT

v_gene: TRBV11-2
j_gene: TRBJ2-3
abundance: .
d_gene: .
len: 15
CDR3aa: CASSFEGLGTDTQYF
CDR3nt: TGTGCCAGCAGCTTCGAGGGCCTCGGCACAGATACGCAGTATTTT

v_gene: TRBV7-2
j_gene: TRBJ2-7
abundance: .
d_gene: TRBD2
len: 13
CDR3aa: CASSPGGVAEQYF
CDR3nt: TGTGCCAGCAGCCCGGGGGGAGTAGCCGAGCAGTACTTC